This T cell receptor (beta chain) comes out of a study of T cells in Graves' hyperthyroidism and ophthalmopathy. The V and J ends lost 7 bases and 13 bases respectively, with 20 bases between them. This CDR3 contains 13 residues. Germline assignment: CDR1 MNHNS and CDR2 SASEGT. It was RNA transcripts that yielded the amplified TCR beta CDR3 regions. Initially, a first-round RT-PCR of the TCR CDR3 employed the HTBI primer set. From the multiplex PCR reads, TCRdb called clonotypes with MiXCR, one entry per CDR3 protein. The data hold approximately 400,000 distinct CDR3 sequences, with 13% to 15% observed a single time. The study's findings and limits: In validation, the model predicted ophthalmopathy. These predictions came a median around 5.9 months before onset. Most thyroid clonotypes that were expanded above 0.001 also turned up in blood.

In this sample, this clonotype turned up a few times. Its antigen is not known. The source is a woman younger than 45 with Graves' ophthalmopathy. The chain joins TRBV6-1 to TRBJ2-1; D might be TRBD1 (6 bases). Sequencing used blood. This chain's CDR3 is CASNGGVGAPQFF. The CDR3 nucleotides read TGTGCCAGCAACGGAGGCGTGGGGGCACCACAGTTCTTC.